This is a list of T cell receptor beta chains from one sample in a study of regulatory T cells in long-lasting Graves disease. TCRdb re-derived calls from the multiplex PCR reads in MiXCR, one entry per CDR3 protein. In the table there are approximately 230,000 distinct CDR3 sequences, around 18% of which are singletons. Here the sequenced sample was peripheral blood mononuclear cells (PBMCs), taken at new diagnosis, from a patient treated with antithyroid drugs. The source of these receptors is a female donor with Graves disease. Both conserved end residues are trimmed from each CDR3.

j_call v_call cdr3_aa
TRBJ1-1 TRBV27 ASSLTRTPSTEAF
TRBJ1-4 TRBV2 ASRGFEKLF
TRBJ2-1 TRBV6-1 ASSEAFQRGYYEQF
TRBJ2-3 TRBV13 ASSPGQTSRTDTQY
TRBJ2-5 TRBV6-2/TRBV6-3 ASSYSGARETQY
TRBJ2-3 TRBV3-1 ASSQGGADTQY
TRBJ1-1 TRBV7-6 ASSLLTNQGEAF
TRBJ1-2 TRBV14 ASSQGGHYGYT
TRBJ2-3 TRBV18 ASSLGLKTDTQY
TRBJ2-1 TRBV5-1 ASSIREFNNEQF
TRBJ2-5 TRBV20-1 SAPAAGSAKTQY
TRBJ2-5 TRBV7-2 ASSSLGSETQY
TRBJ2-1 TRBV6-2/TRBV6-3 ASSQQGGWEQF
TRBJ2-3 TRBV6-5 ASSYSRLAAGTDTQY
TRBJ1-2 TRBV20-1 SARFRDGHYGYT
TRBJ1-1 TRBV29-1 SVAAQGYTEAF
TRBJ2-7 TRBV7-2 ASSYLPGQGYEQY
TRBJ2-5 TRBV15 ATSRDRGMETQY
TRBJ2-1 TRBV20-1 SVRAGGSYNEQF
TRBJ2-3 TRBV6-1 ASSEMGLNTDTQY
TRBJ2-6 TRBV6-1 ASRLASGANVLT
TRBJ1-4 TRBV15 ATSQWAVSEKLF
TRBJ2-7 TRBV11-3 ASSLVSGSEQY
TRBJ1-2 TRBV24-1 ATSGDNYGYT
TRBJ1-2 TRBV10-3 AISDIRDRARYGYT
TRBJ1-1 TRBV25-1 ASSEYTENTEAF
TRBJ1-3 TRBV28 ASSGTGASGNTIY
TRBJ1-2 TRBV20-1 SARDRESLGYT
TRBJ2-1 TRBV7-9 ASSRGLDSEQF
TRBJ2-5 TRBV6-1 ASSRTGGEETQY
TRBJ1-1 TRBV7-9 ASRPTVTGGANRAEAF
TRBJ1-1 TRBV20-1 SALPGRTEAF
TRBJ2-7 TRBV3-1 ASSHSGSAEQY
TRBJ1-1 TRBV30 AWALQEYTEAF
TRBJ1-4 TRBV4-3 ASSQEPTGGWPLF
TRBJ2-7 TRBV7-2 AGMGRYEQY
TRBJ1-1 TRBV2 ASSEELNSEAF
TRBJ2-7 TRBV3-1 ASSPSGGSYEQY
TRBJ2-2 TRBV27 ASTNDLAGAGELF
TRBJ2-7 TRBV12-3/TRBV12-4 ASSQPGTSGRAGYEQY